This entry describes one TCR beta chain. Its antigen remains unidentified. Base quality data are lacking; no much larger clone is found one base away. These data are taken from a study of cytomegalovirus exposure and HLA in healthy donors listed by TCRdb under 2017. For the study in its entirety: According to an earlier analysis of a few hundred of the donors, about 179 million T cells yielded 117 million unique TCR beta sequences and 276 Gb of sequence data. Along with the 666-subject first cohort, a separate validation cohort of some 130 different subjects was used. To study patterns of TCR occurrence, a later analysis re-analyzed previously published TCR beta repertoires from 600 to 750 donors and added high-resolution HLA genotyping. An earlier analysis of some 600 of the donors applied high-throughput TCR beta sequencing to assess whether each TCR beta V gene segment acted as functional or pseudogenic. Typing coverage varied by locus: roughly 629-640 donors for A, B, C, DRB1 and DQB1; around 560 for DQA1; some 610 for DPA1; roughly 450 for DPB1. Every discovery cohort repertoire had been produced on one sequencing platform. A later genetic analysis took genome-wide SNP genotypes for about 55% of the 666 donors and used that subset as a discovery cohort. The genetic ancestry cluster associated with self-reported Caucasian donors included 81% of the roughly 400 genotyped donors. Rather than using new phenotypic data, the later analysis identified candidate immune exposures from TCR beta sequences and from how often those sequences occurred across donors. Approximately 310 gigabases of sequencing data and tens of millions of unique TCR sequences were included in an early release covering roughly 600 HLA-typed donors. The T cell repertoires of several hundred subjects were profiled by immunosequencing and related to cytomegalovirus serostatus. The study was designed to test whether signatures of past pathogen exposure could be identified by cataloging public T cell receptors. The study combined high-throughput TCR immunosequencing, statistical association of individual TCRs with disease status, and machine learning to predict cytomegalovirus infection status. Class I and class II HLA loci were covered by the typing at four-digit resolution. Donor age, sex, ethnicity and CMV serostatus were compiled together with the repertoire data. On average, 235,054 unique TCR beta nucleotide sequences were sequenced per donor among a few hundred genotyped donors of the cohort, with roughly 18% of those sequences being non-productive. Roughly 5 DR-DQ haplotypes were treated as single units for association and clustering because of strong linkage in the cohort.

The cohort comprised under 700 healthy bone marrow donors. Cohort members were all nominally healthy when sampled, although unrecorded immune exposures were likely present. The donor was CMV seronegative and was included in the group of a few hundred seronegative cohort members. Each donor provided a peripheral blood sample, and peripheral blood mononuclear cells were used for TCR beta sequencing. The Qiagen DNeasy Blood Extraction Kit was used to extract genomic DNA from the blood cell samples. What the research found in general, with its limitations: Strong co-occurrence of HLA alleles, especially DR and DQ, made assigning TCR associations to individual alleles difficult. Specific HLA alleles were associated with roughly 16,000 TCR beta sequences at a false discovery rate of 0.05 in a later analysis. According to a later analysis, parvovirus B19, influenza, CMV and Epstein-Barr virus appeared linked to several top co-occurrence clusters. The 87-base-pair reads could not distinguish some IMGT-functional V segments, including TRBV6-2 and TRBV6-3, so those segments were excluded. A further reported finding was that TCR beta sequences accurately predicted the HLA-A and HLA-B alleles for most subjects in the first cohort. A later analysis found that TCR association rates varied across HLA loci, with DRB1 alleles showing the most associated TCRs and HLA-C alleles the fewest. Most CMV-associated TCR beta chains appeared to be HLA-restricted in a later analysis, and the HLA associations seemed to be driven largely by CMV exposure. Presence/absence analyses assumed roughly uniform sequencing depth across donors, an assumption that may not hold. The authors suggested that the approach could potentially be extended to other disease states and immunological phenotypes. The classifier was reported to diagnose cytomegalovirus status with high specificity and sensitivity in both the original and validation cohorts. A later genetic analysis reported fewer N-insertions in productive TCRs among donors in an Asian-associated ancestry cluster than the roughly 700-donor mean. The sequencing pipeline was judged likely to have produced a cluster of highly shared sequence variants as a technical artifact. A total of 150 to 200 TCR beta chains were listed by the study as associated with cytomegalovirus. Immune exposure information for the cohort was limited to CMV serostatus. V-gene and J-gene trimming of TCR beta chains was associated with a missense DCLRE1C variant in a later genetic analysis, and the association was replicated in an independent cohort. Linkage disequilibrium might explain the correlated functional status among segregating V segments, but an unknown experimental factor could not be ruled out. This cohort had only TCR beta chains sequenced, and the lack of alpha or paired-chain data limited which features could be detected. Because some donors lacked HLA typing at each locus, the association tests relied only on the typed subset. In an earlier analysis of roughly 500 of the donors, most TCR beta V segments appeared in productive rearrangements about 87% or about 30% of the time, broadly matching IMGT annotations. Most TCR sequences were observed very rarely across donors, whereas some public TCRs were present in many individuals. A few of the identified cytomegalovirus-associated TCR beta chains were confirmed in vitro to be specific for cytomegalovirus antigens. Approximately 18 rarely observed V segments, including chromosome 9 orphons, were excluded from the earlier analysis of several hundred of the donors because counts were too low. Compared with equally common non-associated chains, HLA-associated TCR beta chains in a later analysis were more clonally expanded and had lower generation probabilities.

Here V drops 6 bases and J drops 1 base, and the junction holds 4 bases not matched to any gene. The CDR3 runs 15 amino acids, cysteine and phenylalanine included. The read is trimmed to its CDR3 DNA, 45 bases read in frame from base 1. Per the germline V gene (reference sequence), SEHNR is the CDR1 and FQNEAQ is the CDR2. The protocol used for the library was the immunoSEQ multiplex PCR assay. A mixture of 60 forward primers for TCR Vbeta segments and 13 reverse primers for TCR Jbeta segments was used in the multiplex PCR. Amplification of the CDR3 region of rearranged TCR beta genes was performed with a multiplex PCR assay on genomic DNA. The amplified TCR beta libraries were sequenced on the Illumina HiSeq System as 87-base-pair reads. The authors' analysis ran thus. In a later analysis, roughly 80 million unique TCR beta chains were counted across the roughly 610 repertoires, and roughly 11 million of these chains were shared by at least two donors. To remove PCR and sequencing errors, raw reads were error-corrected and collapsed into unique sequences using a nearest-neighbor algorithm that merged closely related sequences. To assign V, D and J gene segments, CDR3 sequences were aligned to IMGT reference sequences. Each retained sequence needed at least a six-nucleotide match to both a V gene segment and a J gene segment. A rearrangement was called productive if the CDR3 had no stop codons and remained in frame with V and J, and every other rearrangement was called non-productive. Following IMGT convention, CDR3 was defined as the stretch from the second conserved V-encoded cysteine up to the conserved J-encoded phenylalanine. Sequences without an unambiguous match to a single V gene segment were excluded from the earlier analysis of 450 to 750 of the donors. In an earlier analysis of about 590 of the donors, a V segment was called functional when productive rearrangements were above 56.7%, and segregating when the standard deviation between donors exceeded 5%. To diagnose cytomegalovirus status from the catalog of TCR beta chain sequences, a statistical classification framework was built. A later analysis assigned V and J genes by comparing TCR nucleotide sequences with IMGT/GENE-DB human TR gene sequences. Using the TCRdist pipeline, a later analysis assigned CDR3 sequences along with most-parsimonious VDJ recombination scenarios. In a later analysis, every TCR beta chain was defined by the combination of its CDR3 amino acid sequence and its V-gene family, and reads without a unique V-gene family were dropped. As a way to deal with suspected cross-contamination and a sequencing artifact, a later analysis dropped hundreds of nucleotide sequences that were highly shared and had low generation probability. In a later analysis, a clonal expansion index was calculated for each public chain from normalized within-repertoire ranks of inferred template counts. Generation probabilities in a later analysis came from a VDJ recombination model fitted to out-of-frame rearrangements, and those results were checked against IGoR. Hypergeometric tests were used in a later analysis to score TCR-TCR, TCR-HLA and TCR-CMV co-occurrence, with a repertoire-size bias correction applied to the TCR pairs. In a later analysis, false discovery rates were estimated by permuting HLA or CMV assignments 20 times. In a later analysis, co-occurring TCRs were grouped using DBSCAN, with TCRdist sequence similarity added in when clustering inside HLA-allele-positive subsets. Repertoires with fewer than 30,000 or more than 120,000 public chains, plus five repertoires with anomalous nucleotide sharing, were excluded from co-occurrence clustering. TCRdb obtained this table from immuneACCESS and retained in-frame rearrangements with V and J assigned. These tables miss some clones; where compared with another copy, unresolved V genes account for less than half of the shortfall, and the remainder is unexplained. V, J and clone size are taken as reported in that table, and D and trimming were inferred from the DNA itself. Here the sample has around 100,000 clones; over 65% occur a single time. Clones ranked in the top ten supply approximately 2% of the sample.

The chain is encoded by TRBV7-9 joined to TRBJ2-2, and 8 bases in between align with TRBD2. The sequence was collected from a woman aged 40 to 49 in good health and CMV-seronegative. The specimen was PBMCs. The CDR3: CASRTLAVNTGELFF. DNA sequence: TGTGCCAGCAGAACACTAGCGGTGAACACCGGGGAGCTGTTTTTT.